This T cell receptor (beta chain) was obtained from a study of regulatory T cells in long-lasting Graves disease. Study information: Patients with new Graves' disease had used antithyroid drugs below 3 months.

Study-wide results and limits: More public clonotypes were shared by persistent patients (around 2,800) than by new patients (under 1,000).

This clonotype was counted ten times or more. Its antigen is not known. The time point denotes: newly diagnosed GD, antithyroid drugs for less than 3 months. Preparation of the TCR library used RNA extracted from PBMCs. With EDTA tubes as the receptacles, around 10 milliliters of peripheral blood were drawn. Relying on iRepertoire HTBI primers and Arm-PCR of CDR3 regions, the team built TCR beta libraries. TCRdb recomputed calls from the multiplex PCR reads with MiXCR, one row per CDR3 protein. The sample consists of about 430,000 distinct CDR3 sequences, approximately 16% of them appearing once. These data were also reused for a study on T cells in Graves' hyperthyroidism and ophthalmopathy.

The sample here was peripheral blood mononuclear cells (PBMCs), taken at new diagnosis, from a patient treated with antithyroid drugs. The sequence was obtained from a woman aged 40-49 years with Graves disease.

For the CDR3, the DNA is TGTGCCAGCAGTGCCCGTAGCGGGATAATCTACGAGCAGTACTTC. It encodes CASSARSGIIYEQYF. The genes are TRBV2 and TRBJ2-7; 8 bases agree with TRBD2. The ends lost 4 bases at V and 3 bases at J; junction bases unmatched: 8. This CDR3 region has 15 residues. Germline CDR1 is SNHLY and CDR2 is FYNNEI.